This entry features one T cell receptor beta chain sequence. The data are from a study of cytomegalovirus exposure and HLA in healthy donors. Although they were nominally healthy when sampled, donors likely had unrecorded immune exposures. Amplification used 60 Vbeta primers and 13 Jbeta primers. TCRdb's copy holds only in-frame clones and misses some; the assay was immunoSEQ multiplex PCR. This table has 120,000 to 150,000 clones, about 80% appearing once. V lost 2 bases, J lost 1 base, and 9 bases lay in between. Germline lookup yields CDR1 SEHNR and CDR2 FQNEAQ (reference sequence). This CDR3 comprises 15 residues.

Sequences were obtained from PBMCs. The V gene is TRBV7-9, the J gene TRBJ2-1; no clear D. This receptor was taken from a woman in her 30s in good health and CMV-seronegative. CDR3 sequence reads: CASSLSGPSYNEQFF. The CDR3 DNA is TGTGCCAGCAGCTTATCAGGTCCATCCTACAATGAGCAGTTCTTC.